One sample yielded the 27 T cell receptor beta chains listed below, sequenced in a study of PD-1 blockade in classical Hodgkin lymphoma (dated by TCRdb to 2018 to 2020). Libraries were prepared through the immunoSEQ multiplex PCR assay. TCRdb mirrors the immuneACCESS table, restricted to in-frame sequences. Some clones are absent from its copies; in checked studies, under half trace to an unresolved V gene, and the reason for the others is unknown. For this sample there are more than 4,000 clones; more than 75% appear just once. In total, the top ten clones hold roughly an eighth of the sample. This specimen's time point label, interpreted: newly diagnosed, previously untreated cHL patient sample. Using a Miltenyi CD8+ T cell isolation kit, CD8+ T cells were purified from thawed PBMCs through magnetic negative selection. Sequencing was done on a sample of CD8+ T cells from blood. The receptors were sampled from a human donor with classical Hodgkin lymphoma.

V usage is TRBV6-5 and J usage is TRBJ2-7, with a weak D call TRBD2 (6 bases). The CDR3 length is 14 residues. The germline V gene has CDR1 MNHEY and CDR2 SVGAGI. The V end lost 6 bases, the J end lost 0 bases, and 12 bases lay between the germline ends. CDR3 in amino acids: CASSPAGSSYEQYF. In nucleotides, the CDR3 is TGTGCCAGCAGCCCCGCCGGGAGCTCCTACGAGCAGTACTTC.

The V call is TRBV5-4, the J call TRBJ2-5; 10 bases fit TRBD2. V shed 4 bases and J 0 bases; nucleotides not matched to a gene: 6. There are 16 residues in the CDR3. From germline, CDR1 is SGHNT and CDR2 YYREEE (reference sequence). The CDR3 nucleotides are TGTGCCAGCAGCACTCCTAGCGGGAGAAACCAAGAGACCCAGTACTTC. This encodes CASSTPSGRNQETQYF.

This chain connects TRBV28 to TRBJ1-6; D not certain. The V end lost 6 bases, the J end lost 0 bases, and 6 bases lay between the germline ends. Germline V gives CDR1 MDHEN, CDR2 SYDVKM. The CDR3 covers 14 residues. CDR3: CASSTNSYNSPLHF. The DNA for the CDR3 is TGTGCCAGCAGCACTAACTCCTATAATTCACCCCTCCACTTT. Drawing the rest from reference TRBV28 and TRBJ1-6, the complete variable domain is DVKVTQSSRYLVKRTGEKVFLECVQDMDHENMFWYRQDPGLGLRLIYFSYDVKMKEKGDIPEGYSVSREKKERFSLILESASTNQTSMYLCASSTNSYNSPLHFGNGTRLTVT.

The chain combines TRBV4-1 with TRBJ2-3; D gene ambiguous. CDR3 length: 14 residues. V lost 0 bases and J lost 3, with 7 bases in between. CDR1 MGHRA and CDR2 YSYEKL come from the germline V gene. DNA for the CDR3: TGCGCCAGCAGCCAAGATCCCGATACAGATACGCAGTATTTT. It encodes CASSQDPDTDTQYF.

This clone was counted a single time. The chain links TRBV27 to TRBJ2-1, with 7 bases that match TRBD2. The ends lost 0 bases at V and 0 bases at J; junction bases unmatched: 5. From germline, CDR1 is MNHEY and CDR2 SMNVEV (reference sequence). This CDR3 has 17 amino acids. CDR3 amino acids: CASSLSGSGFSYNEQFF. As DNA, the CDR3 is TGTGCCAGCAGTTTATCGGGTAGCGGGTTCTCCTACAATGAGCAGTTCTTC.

The chain links TRBV28 to TRBJ2-5; D may correspond to TRBD1 or TRBD2 (7 bases each). The CDR3 length is 15 residues. The V and J ends lost 5 bases and 5 bases respectively, with 18 bases between them. Germline CDR1 is MDHEN and CDR2 is SYDVKM. CDR3 coding DNA: TGTGCCAGCAGTCACCACGACAGGGAGGGGGAGACCCAGTACTTC. It is translated as CASSHHDREGETQYF.

The V and J genes are TRBV4-1 and TRBJ1-5; a possible D gene is TRBD1 (6 bases). V lost 4 bases, J lost 0 bases, and 10 bases lay in between. The germline V gene encodes CDR1 MGHRA and CDR2 YSYEKL. This CDR3 is 15 amino acids long. The DNA of the CDR3 is TGCGCCAGCAGCCCCGGACAGAATAGCAATCAGCCCCAGCATTTT. Its protein product is CASSPGQNSNQPQHF.

This chain connects TRBV29-1 to TRBJ2-7; 8 bases match TRBD2. This CDR3 is 16 amino acids long. In germline, CDR1 is SQVTM, CDR2 ANQGSEA. V shed 3 bases, J shed 0 bases, and the junction held 10 bases outside the gene matches. CDR3 sequence: CSVEGATGTSSYEQYF. The CDR3 DNA follows: TGCAGCGTTGAGGGGGCCACAGGGACTAGCTCCTACGAGCAGTACTTC.

The chain employs TRBV7-8 and TRBJ1-6, with D possibly TRBD1 on 6 matching bases. Between the trimmed V and J ends, which lost 4 bases and 0 bases, there was a span of 19 bases. The CDR3 sequence is 19 residues long. Looked up from germline, CDR1 is SGHVS and CDR2 is FQNEAQ. CDR3 sequence: CASSSWTAPGDSYNSPLHF. The CDR3 DNA is TGTGCCAGCAGCTCGTGGACAGCCCCTGGGGACTCCTATAATTCACCCCTCCACTTT.

The chain has TRBV10-3 and TRBJ1-2; 9 nucleotides align to TRBD1. V was clipped by 2 bases and J by 4 bases; unmatched bases: 11. The germline gives CDR1 ENHRY, CDR2 SYGVKD. This CDR3 region has 17 residues. The CDR3: CAISEVIPGQGRYGYTF. The DNA of the CDR3 is TGTGCCATCAGTGAGGTGATCCCGGGACAGGGACGCTATGGCTACACCTTC.

The chain employs TRBV7-9 and TRBJ2-5; D unclear. Trimming removed 3 bases from V and 2 bases from J, with 4 bases in between. Germline assignment: CDR1 SEHNR and CDR2 FQNEAQ (reference sequence). The length of the CDR3 is 12 residues. CDR3 in DNA: TGTGCCAGCAGCTTCTTACAAGAGACCCAGTACTTC. This encodes CASSFLQETQYF. The variable domain in full, with the rest retrieved from reference TRBV7-9 and TRBJ2-5, is DTGVSQNPRHKITKRGQNVTFRCDPISEHNRLYWYRQTLGQGPEFLTYFQNEAQLEKSRLLSDRFSAERPKGSFSTLEIQRTEQGDSAMYLCASSFLQETQYFGPGTRLLVL.

This chain links TRBV18 with TRBJ2-3, with 10 bases lining up with TRBD2. Trimming took 6 bases from V and 4 from J; bases not matched to a gene: 4. The CDR3 is 14 residues long. Germline V gene lookup returns CDR1 KGHSH and CDR2 LQKENI. The CDR3 DNA reads as TGTGCCAGCTCCGCTAGCGGGAGTGCAGATACGCAGTATTTT. The encoded protein is CASSASGSADTQYF.

The chain recombines TRBV7-3 with TRBJ2-1, with 8 bases identical to TRBD2. Looked up from germline, CDR1 is SGHTA and CDR2 is FQGTGA. J gave up 7 bases and V 3 bases, and 8 bases lay outside the gene matches. CDR3 length: 15 amino acids. CDR3 DNA sequence: TGTGCCAGCAGCTTGAGCGGGAGTAAGTTAAATGAGCAGTTCTTC. Protein product: CASSLSGSKLNEQFF. Combining the CDR3 with reference TRBV7-3 and TRBJ2-1 gives the whole variable domain GAGVSQTPSNKVTEKGKYVELRCDPISGHTALYWYRQSLGQGPEFLIYFQGTGAADDSGLPNDRFFAVRPEGSVSTLKIQRTERGDSAVYLCASSLSGSKLNEQFFGPGTRLTVL.

V usage is TRBV7-9 and J usage is TRBJ2-7; 8 positions match TRBD1. Germline-derived CDR1 and CDR2 are SEHNR and FQNEAQ (reference sequence). The CDR3 consists of 15 residues. V shed 5 bases, J shed 1 base, and the junction held 7 bases outside the gene matches. CDR3 DNA sequence: TGTGCCAGCAGCCCGACAGGGGCGGGGTCCTACGAGCAGTACTTC. Its protein product is CASSPTGAGSYEQYF.

The chain links TRBV7-9 to TRBJ2-7, with TRBD1 identical over 11 bases. J gave up 4 bases and V 8 bases, and 10 bases lay outside the gene matches. The CDR3 contains 15 residues. CDR1 is SEHNR and CDR2 is FQNEAQ in the germline V gene (reference sequence). CDR3 DNA sequence: TGTGCCAGCGGTGGAGGGGACAGGGGGAAGTACGAGCAGTACTTC. Residues: CASGGGDRGKYEQYF.

DNA of the CDR3: TGTGCCAGCAGCCTAACAGACTTGAACACTGAAGCTTTCTTT. Translated, it gives CASSLTDLNTEAFF. The chain is built from TRBV7-8 and TRBJ1-1; D is uncertain. The CDR3 spans 14 residues. Deletions cut 5 bases from V and 0 bases from J, with 10 bases between. The germline V gene encodes CDR1 SGHVS and CDR2 FQNEAQ.

This clone was picked up one time. CDR3 DNA sequence: TGTGCCAGCTCACCTGATCTTACTAGTACCGATGAGCAGTTCTTC. This gives the protein CASSPDLTSTDEQFF. The rearrangement links TRBV18 to TRBJ2-1; a weak D match, TRBD2 (5 bases). Germline CDR1 reads KGHSH; CDR2 reads LQKENI. The germline V and J ends were trimmed by 3 bases and 8 bases, with 17 bases remaining between them. The CDR3 has 15 amino acids. Supplemented by reference TRBV18 and TRBJ2-1, the full variable domain reads NAGVMQNPRHLVRRRGQEARLRCSPMKGHSHVYWYRQLPEEGLKFMVYLQKENIIDESGMPKERFSAEFPKEGPSILRIQQVVRGDSAAYFCASSPDLTSTDEQFFGPGTRLTVL.

J is TRBJ2-1 and V is TRBV7-9; D unclear. The germline V gene encodes CDR1 SEHNR and CDR2 FQNEAQ (reference sequence). Trimming removed 6 bases from V and 2 bases from J, with 14 bases in between. The CDR3 runs 15 residues. The CDR3 protein is CASSPLHRAYNEQFF. The CDR3 nucleotides read TGTGCCAGCAGTCCACTCCATCGGGCCTACAATGAGCAGTTCTTC.

This chain uses TRBV6-6 with TRBJ1-5; D unresolved. The CDR3 consists of 13 residues. Germline V gene sequence: CDR1 MNHNY, CDR2 SVGAGI (reference sequence). Trimming left V 2 bases short and J 6 bases short, with 8 bases between. The CDR3 reads CASSYASRQPQHF. The CDR3, as DNA: TGTGCCAGCAGTTACGCATCTCGTCAGCCCCAGCATTTT.

The gene calls are TRBV11-3 and TRBJ2-5; 8 nucleotides match TRBD1. CDR1 SGHNT and CDR2 YENEEA come from the germline V gene. The V segment lost 5 bases and the J segment 1 base; nucleotides outside the gene matches: 6. CDR3 length: 15 residues. Here the CDR3 DNA reads TGTGCCAGCAGCGCCACAGGGGGTACCCAAGAGACCCAGTACTTC. Its protein is CASSATGGTQETQYF. Based on the CDR3 plus reference TRBV11-3 and TRBJ2-5, the full variable domain is EAGVVQSPRYKIIEKKQPVAFWCNPISGHNTLYWYLQNLGQGPELLIRYENEEAVDDSQLPKDRFSAERLKGVDSTLKIQPAELGDSAVYLCASSATGGTQETQYFGPGTRLLVL.

CDR3 amino acids: CASSPGTYEQYF. The CDR3 DNA is TGTGCCAGCTCACCCGGGACCTACGAGCAGTACTTC. The V and J genes are TRBV18 and TRBJ2-5, with D perhaps matching TRBD2 (5 bases). The closer fit of TRBJ2-7 to the DNA end suggests the J call may be wrong. The germline V gene encodes CDR1 KGHSH and CDR2 LQKENI. The CDR3 runs to 12 residues.

The genes are TRBV19 and TRBJ2-7; D might be TRBD1 or TRBD2, each matching 5 bases. Trimming took 4 bases from V and 6 from J, leaving 13 bases between them. The germline V gene encodes CDR1 LNHDA and CDR2 SQIVND (reference sequence). The CDR3 extends over 13 amino acids. This CDR3 reads CASSTGTLFEQYF. CDR3 DNA sequence: TGTGCCAGTAGTACCGGGACCCTCTTCGAGCAGTACTTC.

The chain recombines TRBV29-1 with TRBJ2-3; 10 nucleotides align to TRBD2. CDR3 size: 17 residues. J gave up 0 bases and V 1 base, and 7 bases lay outside the gene matches. The germline V gene has CDR1 SQVTM and CDR2 ANQGSEA. CDR3: CSVEGLAGTSSTDTQYF. The CDR3, as DNA: TGCAGCGTTGAAGGACTAGCGGGTACGTCTAGCACAGATACGCAGTATTTT.

This chain joins TRBV6-5 and TRBJ2-7; 8 bases are shared with TRBD1. There are 14 residues in the CDR3. Per the germline V gene, CDR1 is MNHEY and CDR2 is SVGAGI. Losses at the gene ends were 2 bases for V and 6 bases for J; bases not matched to a gene: 6. This chain's CDR3 is CASSYGGTGGEQYF. Written as DNA, the CDR3 is TGTGCCAGCAGTTACGGCGGCACAGGGGGCGAGCAGTACTTC.

The rearrangement uses TRBV7-2 and TRBJ2-5; a possible D gene is TRBD1 (6 bases). The closer fit of TRBJ2-7 to the DNA end suggests the J call may be wrong. Germline assignment: CDR1 SGHTA and CDR2 FQGNSA. There are 15 residues in the CDR3. DNA of the CDR3: TGTGCCAGCAGCACCCCCGGGACACCTTCCTACGAGCAGTACTTC. Translating gives CASSTPGTPSYEQYF.

The genes are TRBV4-3 and TRBJ2-3, with TRBD2 identical over 12 bases. CDR1 is LGHNA and CDR2 is YSLEER in the germline V gene. The CDR3 totals 19 residues. V lost 0 bases, J lost 2 bases, and 9 bases stayed unmatched. In nucleotides, the CDR3 is TGCGCCAGCAGCCAAGAAAAAACTTGGACTAGCGGGATCACAGATACGCAGTATTTT. This codes for CASSQEKTWTSGITDTQYF.

This chain links TRBV27 with TRBJ2-7; 12 bases are shared with TRBD1. The CDR3 spans 16 residues. V was clipped by 0 bases and J by 5 bases; unmatched bases: 5. Germline assignment: CDR1 MNHEY and CDR2 SMNVEV (reference sequence). The CDR3 DNA follows: TGTGCCAGCAGTTTATCGGGACAGGGGGCTATCGACGAGCAGTACTTC. It encodes CASSLSGQGAIDEQYF.